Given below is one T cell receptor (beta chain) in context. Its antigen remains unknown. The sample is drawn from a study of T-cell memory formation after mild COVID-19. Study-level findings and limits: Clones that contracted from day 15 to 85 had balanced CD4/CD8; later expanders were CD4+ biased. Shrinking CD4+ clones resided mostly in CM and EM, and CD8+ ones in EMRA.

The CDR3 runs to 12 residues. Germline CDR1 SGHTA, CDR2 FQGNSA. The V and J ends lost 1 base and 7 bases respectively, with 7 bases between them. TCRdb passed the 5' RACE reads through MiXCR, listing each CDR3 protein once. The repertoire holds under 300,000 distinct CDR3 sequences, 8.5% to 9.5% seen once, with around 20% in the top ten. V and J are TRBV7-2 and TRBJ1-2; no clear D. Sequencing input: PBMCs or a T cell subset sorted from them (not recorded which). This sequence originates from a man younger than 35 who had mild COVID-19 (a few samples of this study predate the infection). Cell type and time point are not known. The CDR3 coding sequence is TGTGCCAGCAGCTTAGGGGCGGGTGGCTACACCTTC. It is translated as CASSLGAGGYTF.